The clone carrying this T cell receptor (beta chain) has more than one count but fewer than ten. What it binds is unknown. Libraries for TCRalpha and TCRbeta carried sample barcodes and unique molecular identifiers via 5'RACE. Using its own MiXCR run on the 5' RACE reads, TCRdb lists one record per CDR3 protein. This table has roughly 550,000 distinct CDR3 sequences, roughly 21% appearing once. The sample originates from a study of T-cell memory formation after mild COVID-19. Study summary: TCR clusters mostly belonged to single donors.

After removal of 5 bases from V and 5 bases from J, the junction contained 6 bases not matched to a gene. This CDR3 has 14 residues. Points from the study as a whole: Pre-infection memory held some responding clones, suggesting pre-existing cross-reactive T cells responded.

The sequence was obtained from an adult woman who had mild COVID-19 (a few samples of this study predate the infection). Cell type and time point are not known. Sequenced material: PBMCs or a T cell subset sorted from them (not recorded which). The chain links TRBV12-3 or TRBV12-4 to TRBJ1-5; 7 nucleotides match TRBD1. The CDR3 DNA reads TGTGCCAGCAGTCAGGGGGTTTTGCATCAGCCCCAGCATTTT. It yields the protein CASSQGVLHQPQHF.